These T cell receptor beta chains were read from a single sample in a study of CD4 T cell repertoires in COVID-19. Measured with immunoSEQ multiplex PCR; TCRdb has only the in-frame clones, and not every one. This sample carries tens of thousands of clones, 83% of them seen once, and the ten largest clones take about 0.5%. Sequenced here: CD4+ T cells from peripheral blood, sampled after recovery from COVID-19. The receptors here all came from a human donor who had COVID-19. Both conserved end residues are part of each CDR3. The D gene is left open where the match is weak. The size entry is marked missing in some rows and otherwise reads once, few, many or a size class.

d_gene	abundance	j_gene	v_gene	CDR3nt	CDR3aa
TRBD1	once	TRBJ2-7	TRBV19	TGTGCCAGTAGTGACTCGGGACAGGGCTTCTACGAGCAGTACTTC	CASSDSGQGFYEQYF
TRBD2	.	TRBJ2-2	TRBV11-3	TGTGCCAGCAGATCCGGGACTAGCGGGGGGTCTGGGGAGCTGTTTTTT	CASRSGTSGGSGELFF
.	.	TRBJ1-5	TRBV3-1/TRBV3-2	TGTGCCAGCAGCCAAGACAGGGGAAAGCCCCAGCATTTT	CASSQDRGKPQHF
TRBD2	.	TRBJ2-5	TRBV7-9	TGTGCCAGCAGCCTTTTTAGCGGGAGGGTTATTGAGACCCAGTACTTC	CASSLFSGRVIETQYF
.	once	TRBJ2-3	TRBV7-3	TGTGCCAGCAGCCCGGGGGGCACAGATACGCAGTATTTT	CASSPGGTDTQYF
.	.	TRBJ2-2	TRBV15	TGTGCCACCAGCAGTCGGCGCTCGAACACCGGGGAGCTGTTTTTT	CATSSRRSNTGELFF
.	once	TRBJ1-2	TRBV2	TGTGCCAGCGCCCGGGGGCAGGGTTTAAGCTACACCTTC	CASARGQGLSYTF
TRBD1	.	TRBJ1-2	TRBV10-3	TGTGCCATCAGTGGGGACAGTACTAACTATGGCTACACCTTC	CAISGDSTNYGYTF
.	.	TRBJ2-7	TRBV6-5	TGTGCCAGCAGTTCAGATAAAGAGCAGTACTTC	CASSSDKEQYF
TRBD2	few	TRBJ2-7	TRBV27	TGTGCCAGCAGTTTACGGGCTAGCGGGGTCTACGAGCAGTACTTC	CASSLRASGVYEQYF
TRBD1	.	TRBJ2-1	TRBV7-2	TGTGCCAGCAGCTTCGACAGGGGAGTCAATGAGCAGTTCTTC	CASSFDRGVNEQFF
.	.	TRBJ2-6	TRBV18	TGTGCCAGCTCACCACCGGGGGGGGCCAACGTCCTGACTTTC	CASSPPGGANVLTF
TRBD1	medium-sized	TRBJ2-5	TRBV6-1	TGTGCCAGCAGTGATATAGGGGGCGAGTGGCAAGAGACCCAGTACTTC	CASSDIGGEWQETQYF
TRBD1	.	TRBJ1-2	TRBV27	TGTGCCAGCAGTGCAGGGGGCCCGATCTTCTATGGCTACACCTTC	CASSAGGPIFYGYTF
TRBD1	.	TRBJ1-1	TRBV12-3/TRBV12-4	TGTGCCAGCAGTTGGGACAGCGACACTGAAGCTTTCTTT	CASSWDSDTEAFF
TRBD1	once	TRBJ1-1	TRBV6-5	TGTGCCAGCAGGATGATACAGGGGGGAGACACTGAAGCTTTCTTT	CASRMIQGGDTEAFF
TRBD1	.	TRBJ1-2	TRBV19	TGTGCCAGTAGCCTCGGACAGGGTAACTATGGCTACACCTTC	CASSLGQGNYGYTF
TRBD1	.	TRBJ2-7	TRBV6-5	TGTGCCAGCAGCCGGGACAGGGCCTACGAGCAGTACTTC	CASSRDRAYEQYF
TRBD2	few	TRBJ2-3	TRBV10-3	TGTGCCATCAGTCTAGCGGGGGGCCGCACAGATACGCAGTATTTT	CAISLAGGRTDTQYF
.	.	TRBJ2-5	TRBV7-8	TGTGCCAGCAGCTTTTCCCCGGGTAGCGCCGAGACCCAGTACTTC	CASSFSPGSAETQYF
.	.	TRBJ2-1	TRBV7-9	TGTGCCAGCAGCTCCGCCAGGGGCGGGTTCACCTACAATGAGCAGTTCTTC	CASSSARGGFTYNEQFF
.	.	TRBJ2-5	TRBV6-5	TGTGCCAGCAGTCGAAACCTAGAGACCCAGTACTTC	CASSRNLETQYF
.	.	TRBJ2-6	TRBV11-2	TGTGCCAGCAGCTTAGATAGCTCTGGGGCCAACGTCCTGACTTTC	CASSLDSSGANVLTF
.	.	TRBJ2-7	TRBV20-1	TGCAGTGCTAGTAAAGGGCAGGGAAGGAACGAGCAGTACTTC	CSASKGQGRNEQYF
TRBD1	.	TRBJ1-1	TRBV19	TGTGCCAGTAGTAAGGCCGGGACAGGGGGCACTGAAGCTTTCTTT	CASSKAGTGGTEAFF
.	.	TRBJ2-7	TRBV5-1	TGCGCCAGCAGTCAGAGCACGGGGGAGCAGTACTTC	CASSQSTGEQYF
TRBD2	.	TRBJ2-3	TRBV5-1	TGCGCCAGCAGCTTGGCAAGGATTAGCGGGGGGGCCGAGACGCAGTATTTT	CASSLARISGGAETQYF
.	.	TRBJ1-2	TRBV10-3	TGTGCCATCAGTCCCGAGCACAGGGACGACTATGGCTACACCTTC	CAISPEHRDDYGYTF
TRBD2	.	TRBJ2-2	TRBV9	TGTGCCAGCAGCGCCAGAGGGGAGGGAGCCACCGGGGAGCTGTTTTTT	CASSARGEGATGELFF
.	few	TRBJ1-2	TRBV7-2	TGTGCCAGCAGCTTAAGGAGGTGGGGATATGGCTACACCTTC	CASSLRRWGYGYTF
.	.	TRBJ2-7	TRBV24-1	TGTGCCACCAGTGATTTGCAAAAATCCTACGAGCAGTACTTC	CATSDLQKSYEQYF
.	few	TRBJ1-3	TRBV6-1	TGTGCCAGCAGTGAAGCGGGACGCACGTTTCCCGGAAACACCATATATTTT	CASSEAGRTFPGNTIYF
TRBD2	.	TRBJ2-7	TRBV19	TGTGCCAGTAGTATAGATCGGGGGGGCGCGTACGAGCAGTACTTC	CASSIDRGGAYEQYF
.	.	TRBJ2-7	TRBV21-1	TGTGCCAGCAGCGATCGGGACCAAAACGCATTCCGCACCTACGAGCAGTACTTC	CASSDRDQNAFRTYEQYF
.	.	TRBJ2-3	TRBV10-1	TGCGCCAGCAGTGGCGGCCGGGAGACGCAGTATTTT	CASSGGRETQYF
.	few	TRBJ1-2	TRBV6-5	TGTGCCAGCAGTTACTCGCAGGGATCCTATGGCTACACCTTC	CASSYSQGSYGYTF
.	.	TRBJ2-5	TRBV15	TGTGCCACCAGCAGAGATCGAGGAGCGGGTCTTACCCAGTACTTC	CATSRDRGAGLTQYF
.	.	TRBJ2-2	TRBV18	TGTGCCAGCTCACCACGGGAAATTGAAGCGGCTGGCAAGGGGGAGCTGTTTTTT	CASSPREIEAAGKGELFF
.	.	TRBJ1-5	TRBV19	TGTGCCAGTAGTAGGACCCAAAATCAGCCCCAGCATTTT	CASSRTQNQPQHF
.	few	TRBJ1-1	TRBV21-1	TGTGCCAGCAGCACCTCACAACACACAGAGACTGAAGCTTTCTTT	CASSTSQHTETEAFF
.	.	TRBJ2-1	TRBV18	TGTGCCAGCTCACCACGGGGGGACGGGAATGAGCAGTTCTTC	CASSPRGDGNEQFF
TRBD1	.	TRBJ2-2	TRBV19	TGTGCCAGTAGGGGGGACAGGGGGCCCGGGGAGCTGTTTTTT	CASRGDRGPGELFF
TRBD1	.	TRBJ1-4	TRBV7-9	TGTGCCAGCAGCTCCATACAGGGGAATGAAAAACTGTTTTTT	CASSSIQGNEKLFF
.	.	TRBJ1-1	TRBV5-1	TGCGCCAGCAGCCCGGACACCTTGAACACTGAAGCTTTCTTT	CASSPDTLNTEAFF
.	.	TRBJ2-3	TRBV18	TGTGCCAGCTCACTTCCTCCGAACGGCGGAAACACAGATACGCAGTATTTT	CASSLPPNGGNTDTQYF
.	.	TRBJ2-7	TRBV18	TGTGCCAGCTCACCACCGTTAACTTCGATAGACTACGAGCAGTACTTC	CASSPPLTSIDYEQYF
.	.	TRBJ1-1	TRBV20-1	TGCAGTGCTAGTATTATTCACAGGTTGAACACTGAAGCTTTCTTT	CSASIIHRLNTEAFF
.	.	TRBJ1-2	TRBV28	TGTGCCAGCAGTCAACCCTCTAACTATGGCTACACCTTC	CASSQPSNYGYTF
TRBD1	once	TRBJ2-7	TRBV4-1	TGCGCCAGCAGCCAAGGTATGGGACAGGGGTCGTGGGAGCAGTACTTC	CASSQGMGQGSWEQYF
.	.	TRBJ1-2	TRBV13	TGTGCCAGCAGCCGACGACAGGAGTATGGCTACACCTTC	CASSRRQEYGYTF
TRBD1	.	TRBJ1-2	TRBV7-3	TGTGCCAGCAGCTTAGGGACAGGGGGAAACTATGGCTACACCTTC	CASSLGTGGNYGYTF
.	once	TRBJ2-7	TRBV5-1	TGCGCCAGCAGCTTGGCCGAGGGTCACCACGAGCAGTACTTC	CASSLAEGHHEQYF
.	.	TRBJ2-3	TRBV6-5	TGTGCCAGCACACGGAGGCCGGCAGATACGCAGTATTTT	CASTRRPADTQYF
TRBD1	.	TRBJ1-2	TRBV2	TGTGCCAGCTCCCTAGACAGGGGGAACTATGGCTACACCTTC	CASSLDRGNYGYTF
.	.	TRBJ2-5	TRBV7-8	TGTGCCAGCAGCCTACGGGCGTTGGAGACCCAGTACTTC	CASSLRALETQYF
TRBD1	.	TRBJ2-3	TRBV5-4	TGTGCCAGCAGCCCGGGGACAGGGTGGACAGATACGCAGTATTTT	CASSPGTGWTDTQYF
.	.	TRBJ2-1	TRBV3-1/TRBV3-2	TGTGCCAGCAGCCAACGCGGGCCCAATGAGCAGTTCTTC	CASSQRGPNEQFF
.	few	TRBJ1-1	TRBV7-9	TGTGCCAGCAGCCTGAGCCCCATCACTGAAGCTTTCTTT	CASSLSPITEAFF